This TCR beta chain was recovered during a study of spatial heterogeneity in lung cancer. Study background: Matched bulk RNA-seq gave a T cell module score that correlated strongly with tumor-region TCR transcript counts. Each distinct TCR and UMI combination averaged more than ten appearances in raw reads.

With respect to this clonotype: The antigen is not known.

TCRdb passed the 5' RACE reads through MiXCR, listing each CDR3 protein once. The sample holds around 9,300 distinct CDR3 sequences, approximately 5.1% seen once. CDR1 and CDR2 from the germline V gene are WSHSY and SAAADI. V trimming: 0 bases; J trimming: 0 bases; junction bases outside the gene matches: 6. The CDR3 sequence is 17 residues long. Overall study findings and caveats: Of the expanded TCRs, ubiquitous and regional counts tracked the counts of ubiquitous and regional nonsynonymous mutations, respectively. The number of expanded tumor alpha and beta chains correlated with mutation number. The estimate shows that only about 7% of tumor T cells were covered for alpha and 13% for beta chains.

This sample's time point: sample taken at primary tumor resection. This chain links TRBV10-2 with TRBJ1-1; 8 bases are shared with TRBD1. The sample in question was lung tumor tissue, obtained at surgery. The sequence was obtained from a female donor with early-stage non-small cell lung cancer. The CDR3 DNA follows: TGCGCCAGCAGTGAGTCATGGACAGGGTGGATGAACACTGAAGCTTTCTTT. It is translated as CASSESWTGWMNTEAFF.